The 11 T cell receptor beta chains presented below share a single source sample, sequenced in a study of T-cell memory formation after mild COVID-19. TCRdb redid the calling of the 5' RACE reads with MiXCR, one entry per CDR3 protein. The sample includes approximately 50,000 distinct CDR3 sequences, 9.3% of them seen just once. Sequencing used PBMCs or a T cell subset sorted from them (not recorded which). Receptor source: an adult woman who had mild COVID-19 (a few samples of this study predate the infection). Cell type and time point are not known.

CDR3: CASSLTRAKETQYF. DNA for the CDR3: TGTGCCAGCAGCTTAACGAGGGCCAAAGAGACCCAGTACTTC. V and J are TRBV7-9 and TRBJ2-5, with D possibly TRBD2 on 5 matching bases. This CDR3 has 14 residues. V was clipped by 2 bases and J by 3 bases, with 10 bases between them. The germline CDR1 and CDR2 sequences are SEHNR and FQNEAQ (reference sequence). The whole variable domain, remainder taken from reference TRBV7-9 and TRBJ2-5, is DTGVSQNPRHKITKRGQNVTFRCDPISEHNRLYWYRQTLGQGPEFLTYFQNEAQLEKSRLLSDRFSAERPKGSFSTLEIQRTEQGDSAMYLCASSLTRAKETQYFGPGTRLLVL.

This clonotype was seen repeatedly, ten times or more. The chain joins TRBV12-3 or TRBV12-4 to TRBJ2-1; the match to TRBD2 covers 11 bases. The CDR3 runs to 16 residues. V shed 2 bases and J 6 bases; nucleotides not matched to a gene: 6. This chain's CDR3 is CASSLKTSGRPNEQFF. The CDR3 DNA reads TGTGCCAGCAGTTTAAAAACTAGCGGGAGACCCAATGAGCAGTTCTTC.

This clonotype came up a few times. CDR3 in amino acids: CASSPQSGIAVNEQFF. CDR3 DNA sequence: TGTGCCAGCAGCCCACAGTCGGGGATTGCGGTCAATGAGCAGTTCTTC. This chain links TRBV11-3 with TRBJ2-1, with D perhaps matching TRBD2 (5 bases). The CDR3 length is 16 residues. Trimming left V 5 bases short and J 6 bases short, with 20 bases between. The germline CDR1 and CDR2 sequences are SGHNT and YENEEA.

This clonotype occurred a few times. This chain joins TRBV27 and TRBJ2-1, with 12 bases aligning to TRBD2. This CDR3 comprises 15 residues. With 7 bases clipped from V and 7 bases from J, the junction kept 8 bases outside the gene matches. Germline CDR1 MNHEY, CDR2 SMNVEV (reference sequence). CDR3 sequence: CASTGLAGGKNEQFF. CDR3 DNA: TGTGCCAGCACGGGGCTAGCGGGAGGGAAAAATGAGCAGTTCTTC.

This clonotype came up a few times. The V call is TRBV12-3 or TRBV12-4, the J call TRBJ2-3; 7 bases agree with TRBD2. The CDR3 runs to 14 residues. The ends lost 8 bases at V and 2 bases at J; junction bases unmatched: 7. CDR3 nucleotide sequence: TGTGCCAGCTGTAGCGGGCGAAACACAGATACGCAGTATTTT. Residues: CASCSGRNTDTQYF.

This clonotype was counted ten times or more. V gene TRBV6-4 combines with J gene TRBJ2-3; 8 bases line up with TRBD2. The CDR3 spans 15 residues. Trimming at V came to 5 bases and at J to 1 base, leaving 5 bases not matched to a gene. Germline lookup yields CDR1 MRHNA and CDR2 SNTAGT. DNA for the CDR3: TGTGCCAGCAGTCGGGGGGGCCTTGGCACAGATACGCAGTATTTT. Translated: CASSRGGLGTDTQYF.

This clonotype turned up a few times. This chain uses TRBV3-1 with TRBJ1-6; 9 nucleotides align to TRBD1. Trimming removed 4 bases from V and 11 bases from J; junction bases left unmatched: 9. Germline V gene data show CDR1 as LGHDT and CDR2 as YNNKEL (reference sequence). The length of the CDR3 is 15 residues. CDR3 loop: CASSPGDRESAPLHF. In nucleotides, the CDR3 is TGTGCCAGCAGCCCAGGGGACAGGGAGTCTGCACCCCTCCACTTT.

The sample holds a few counts of this clonotype. J is TRBJ1-1 and V is TRBV6-5; D is possibly TRBD1 (5 bases). V lost 7 bases and J lost 4, with 16 bases in between. The CDR3 spans 14 residues. Germline loops: CDR1 MNHEY, CDR2 SVGAGI. CDR3 DNA: TGTGCCAGCACAAACGGGGCAGGGCCCACTGAAGCTTTCTTT. Protein: CASTNGAGPTEAFF.

The chain recombines TRBV11-3 with TRBJ2-3; TRBD2 matches 11 bases. This CDR3 is 17 amino acids long. Germline loops: CDR1 SGHNT, CDR2 YENEEA. The V gene end was trimmed by 4 bases and the J gene end by 2 bases; junction bases not matched to a gene: 8. CDR3 nucleotides: TGTGCCAGCAGCTCTAGGACTAGCGGGTATGCCACAGATACGCAGTATTTT. It is translated as CASSSRTSGYATDTQYF.

This clonotype has a count of ten or more. V gene TRBV7-8 combines with J gene TRBJ2-7, with D perhaps TRBD1 (6 bases). There are 13 residues in the CDR3. V dropped 4 bases and J dropped 5 bases, with 12 bases sitting between them. From germline, CDR1 is SGHVS and CDR2 FQNEAQ. The CDR3 protein is CASSWNRDHEQYF. The CDR3 DNA sequence: TGTGCCAGCAGCTGGAACAGGGACCACGAGCAGTACTTC.

This sequence joins TRBV20-1 and TRBJ2-3; D perhaps matches TRBD1 (6 bases). Looked up from germline, CDR1 is DFQATT and CDR2 is SNEGSKA (reference sequence). The CDR3 length is 14 residues. The V end was cut by 5 bases, the J end by 2 bases, with 14 bases between. CDR3 sequence reads: CSAPKTGSTDTQYF. As DNA, the CDR3 is TGCAGTGCTCCTAAGACAGGTTCCACAGATACGCAGTATTTT.